This TCR beta chain was sequenced for a study of T cell clones after liver transplantation. Study as a whole: Tolerance: complete withdrawal held at least one year, liver enzymes staying within twice normal. Overall study results and limits: Post-transplant time points were not standardized, so conclusions are preliminary.

Only in-frame clones appear in the TCRdb table, and some are missing; sequencing was by immunoSEQ multiplex PCR. This repertoire shows tens of thousands of clones, under 85% found once; its top ten account for over 8%. The CDR3 spans 16 residues. Germline lookup yields CDR1 SGHTA and CDR2 FQGNSA. The J segment lost 0 bases and the V segment lost 5 bases, leaving 6 bases of the junction unmatched. Remarks on this clone: What it recognizes is unknown.

This TCR came from a human patient who received a liver transplant. Some T cells could come from the graft donor. Sequenced here: CD4+ T cells from blood, sampled at the 22-month timepoint. This rearrangement joins TRBV7-2 to TRBJ2-7; the match to TRBD2 covers 11 bases. CDR3 in DNA: TGTGCCAGCAGCCAGACTAGCGGGGCTAGCTCCTACGAGCAGTACTTC. The encoded protein is CASSQTSGASSYEQYF.